This T cell receptor (beta chain) emerged from a study of T cells in Graves' hyperthyroidism and ophthalmopathy. There are 16 residues in the CDR3. V was pared by 3 bases and J by 3 bases, with 9 bases of the junction left unmatched. The germline CDR1 and CDR2 sequences are GTSNPN and SVGIG (reference sequence). The study enrolled patients aged 18 to 65 with newly diagnosed hyperthyroidism of under 2 months' duration. Amplification yielded TCR beta CDR3 regions, with RNA transcripts as the source. The HTBI set primed first-round TCR CDR3 RT-PCR. TCRdb recomputed calls from the multiplex PCR reads with MiXCR, one row per CDR3 protein. The table records more than 650,000 distinct CDR3 sequences, about 15% of them present only once. Study-wide findings and caveats: Blood held most thyroid clonotypes expanded above 0.001 frequency.

This clonotype was seen many times. Its target is unknown. Sequenced: blood. This rearrangement joins TRBV30 to TRBJ2-1, with TRBD2 identical over 9 bases. The receptor was derived from a woman under 30 with Graves' hyperthyroidism. CDR3 coding DNA: TGTGCCTGGAGAGCAAGACTAGCGGACCACTACAATGAGCAGTTCTTC. Encoded protein: CAWRARLADHYNEQFF.